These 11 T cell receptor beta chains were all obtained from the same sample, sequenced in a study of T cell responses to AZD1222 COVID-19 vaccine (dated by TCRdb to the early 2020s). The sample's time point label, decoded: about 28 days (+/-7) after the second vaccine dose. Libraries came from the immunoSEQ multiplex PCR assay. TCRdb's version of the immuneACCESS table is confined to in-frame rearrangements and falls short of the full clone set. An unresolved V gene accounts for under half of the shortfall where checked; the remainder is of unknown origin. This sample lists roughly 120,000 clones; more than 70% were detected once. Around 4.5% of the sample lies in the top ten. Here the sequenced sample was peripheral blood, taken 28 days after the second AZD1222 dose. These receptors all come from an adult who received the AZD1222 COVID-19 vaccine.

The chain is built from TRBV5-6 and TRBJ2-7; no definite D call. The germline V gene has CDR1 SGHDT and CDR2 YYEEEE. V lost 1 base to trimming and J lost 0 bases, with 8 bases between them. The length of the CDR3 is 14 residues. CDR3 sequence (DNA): TGTGCCAGCAGCTTGAGCGTCAGCTCCTACGAGCAGTACTTC. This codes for CASSLSVSSYEQYF.

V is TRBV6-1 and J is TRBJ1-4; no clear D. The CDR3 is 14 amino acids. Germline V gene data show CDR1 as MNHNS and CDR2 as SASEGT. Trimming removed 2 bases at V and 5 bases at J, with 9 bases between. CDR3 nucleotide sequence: TGTGCCAGCAGTGAATGGCAGAGCAATGAAAAACTGTTTTTT. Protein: CASSEWQSNEKLFF.

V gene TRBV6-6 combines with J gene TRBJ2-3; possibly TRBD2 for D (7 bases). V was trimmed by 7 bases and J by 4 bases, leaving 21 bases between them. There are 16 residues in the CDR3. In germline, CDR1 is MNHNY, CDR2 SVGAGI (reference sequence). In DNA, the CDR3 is TGTGCCAGCATCCCTTCCTACAGGGAGGGGGCAGATACGCAGTATTTT. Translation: CASIPSYREGADTQYF.

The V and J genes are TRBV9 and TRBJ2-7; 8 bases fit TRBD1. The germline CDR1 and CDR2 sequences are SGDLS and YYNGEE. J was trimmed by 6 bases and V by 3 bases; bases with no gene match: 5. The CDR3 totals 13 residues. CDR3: CASSESTGGEQYF. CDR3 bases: TGTGCCAGCAGCGAATCCACAGGGGGCGAGCAGTACTTC. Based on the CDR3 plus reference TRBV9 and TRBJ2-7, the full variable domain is DSGVTQTPKHLITATGQRVTLRCSPRSGDLSVYWYQQSLDQGLQFLIQYYNGEERAKGNILERFSAQQFPDLHSELNLSSLELGDSALYFCASSESTGGEQYFGPGTRLTVT.

The CDR3 nucleotides are TGTGCCAGCAGCTTCGGGACAGTCTCTGGAAACACCATATATTTT. Its translation is CASSFGTVSGNTIYF. The chain carries TRBV5-6 and TRBJ1-3; 7 bases are shared with TRBD1. Unmatched junction bases numbered 2, after V lost 2 bases and J lost 0 bases. This CDR3 comprises 15 residues. Per germline, CDR1 SGHDT and CDR2 YYEEEE.

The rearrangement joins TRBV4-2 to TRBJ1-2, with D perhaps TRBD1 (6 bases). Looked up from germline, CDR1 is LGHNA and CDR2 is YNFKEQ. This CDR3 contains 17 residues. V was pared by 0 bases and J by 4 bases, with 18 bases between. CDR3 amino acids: CASSQEGGGGQGYGYTF. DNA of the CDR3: TGTGCCAGCAGCCAAGAAGGAGGCGGGGGCCAGGGCTATGGCTACACCTTC.

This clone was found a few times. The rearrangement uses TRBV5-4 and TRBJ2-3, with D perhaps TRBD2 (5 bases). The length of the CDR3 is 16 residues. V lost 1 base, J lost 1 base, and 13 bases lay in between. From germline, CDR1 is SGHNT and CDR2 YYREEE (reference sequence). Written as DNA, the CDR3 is TGTGCCAGCAGCTTGCCGGGAATTCAGGGCACAGATACGCAGTATTTT. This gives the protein CASSLPGIQGTDTQYF.

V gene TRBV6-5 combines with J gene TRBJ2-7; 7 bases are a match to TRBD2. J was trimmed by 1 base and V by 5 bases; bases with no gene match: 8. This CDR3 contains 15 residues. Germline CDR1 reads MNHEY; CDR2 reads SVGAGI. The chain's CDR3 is CASSPRLAVSYEQYF. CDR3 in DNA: TGTGCCAGCAGTCCTCGGCTAGCGGTATCCTACGAGCAGTACTTC.

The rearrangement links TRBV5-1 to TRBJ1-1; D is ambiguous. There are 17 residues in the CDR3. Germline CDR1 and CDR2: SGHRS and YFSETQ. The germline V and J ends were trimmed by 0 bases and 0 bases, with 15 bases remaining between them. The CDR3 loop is CASSLATSTLMNTEAFF. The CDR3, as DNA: TGCGCCAGCAGCTTGGCCACTTCGACACTCATGAACACTGAAGCTTTCTTT.

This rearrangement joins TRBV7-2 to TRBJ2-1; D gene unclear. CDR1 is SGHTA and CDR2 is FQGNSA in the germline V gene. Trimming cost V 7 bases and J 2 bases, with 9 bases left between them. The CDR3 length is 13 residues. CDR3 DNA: TGTGCCAGCACCCTCTACACCTACAATGAGCAGTTCTTC. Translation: CASTLYTYNEQFF. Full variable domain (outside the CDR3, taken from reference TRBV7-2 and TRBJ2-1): GAGVSQSPSNKVTEKGKDVELRCDPISGHTALYWYRQSLGQGLEFLIYFQGNSAPDKSGLPSDRFSAERTGGSVSTLTIQRTQQEDSAVYLCASTLYTYNEQFFGPGTRLTVL.

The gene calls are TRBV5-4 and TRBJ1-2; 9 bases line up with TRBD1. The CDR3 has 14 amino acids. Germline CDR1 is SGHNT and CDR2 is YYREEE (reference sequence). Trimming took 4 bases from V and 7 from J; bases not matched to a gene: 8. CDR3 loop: CASSTTGGLGGYTF. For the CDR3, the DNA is TGTGCCAGCAGCACCACAGGGGGCTTGGGTGGCTACACCTTC.